Presented here are 7 T cell receptor beta chains from one specimen sequenced in a study of blood T cells in healthy people across ages. The use of a sample-barcoded 5' primer and a J-beta primer mix characterized a second PCR of about 7 to 12 cycles. TCRdb recomputed calls from the 5' RACE reads with MiXCR, one row per CDR3 protein. The table shows around 800,000 distinct CDR3 sequences, with roughly 24% occurring only once. The sample was also linked to a second study, of T cells of mothers and their children.

The sample taken for sequencing was blood. Receptors were obtained from a boy aged 5-17 years in good health.

This rearrangement joins TRBV12-3 or TRBV12-4 to TRBJ1-2; possibly TRBD1 for D (5 bases). This CDR3 has 13 residues. V was shortened by 8 bases and J by 4 bases, with 14 bases between the two germline ends. CDR3 DNA sequence: TGTGCCAGCCTCCTGGGGGACGGCTATGGCTACACCTTC. Amino acid sequence: CASLLGDGYGYTF.

V usage is TRBV20-1 and J usage is TRBJ2-5, with D possibly matching TRBD2 (5 bases). The CDR3 has 12 amino acids. V lost 3 bases and J lost 7, with 12 bases in between. CDR1 is DFQATT and CDR2 is SNEGSKA in the germline V gene (reference sequence). CDR3: CSASPGNWTQYF. Here the CDR3 DNA reads TGCAGTGCTAGTCCCGGGAATTGGACCCAGTACTTC.

This clonotype has only a few counts. The genes are TRBV20-1 and TRBJ2-5, with 7 nucleotides matching TRBD1. Trimming removed 4 bases from V and 6 bases from J; junction bases left unmatched: 14. Germline assignment: CDR1 DFQATT and CDR2 SNEGSKA (reference sequence). This CDR3 region has 15 residues. The DNA for the CDR3 is TGCAGTGCTACTAGAGGGGGCCAGGGCGAGAAGACCCAGTACTTC. It yields the protein CSATRGGQGEKTQYF.

The rearrangement joins TRBV6-1 to TRBJ2-4; 7 nucleotides align to TRBD1. The germline gives CDR1 MNHNS, CDR2 SASEGT. The CDR3 consists of 14 residues. The J segment lost 7 bases and the V segment lost 2 bases, leaving 5 bases of the junction unmatched. The DNA of the CDR3 is TGTGCCAGCAGTGAAAGACAGGGACGGAACATTCAGTACTTC. This codes for CASSERQGRNIQYF.

The chain carries TRBV9 and TRBJ2-2; TRBD2 matches 9 bases. The CDR3 runs to 14 residues. J was trimmed by 2 bases and V by 7 bases; bases with no gene match: 3. CDR1 and CDR2 from the germline V gene are SGDLS and YYNGEE. The CDR3 coding sequence is TGTGCCAGCGCGGGGGGGCTTAACACCGGGGAGCTGTTTTTT. Its translation: CASAGGLNTGELFF.

In its sample, this clonotype was seen a few times. This chain uses TRBV5-5 with TRBJ2-6; 7 bases agree with TRBD1. CDR1 and CDR2 (germline): SGHKS, YYEKEE (reference sequence). V dropped 0 bases and J dropped 2; count of bases not matched to a gene: 5. CDR3 length: 17 residues. CDR3 sequence: CASSLAQGKAGANVLTF. The CDR3 nucleotides are TGTGCCAGCAGCTTGGCACAGGGGAAGGCTGGGGCCAACGTCCTGACTTTC. Filled out from reference TRBV5-5 and TRBJ2-6, the complete variable domain reads DAGVTQSPTHLIKTRGQQVTLRCSPISGHKSVSWYQQVLGQGPQFIFQYYEKEERGRGNFPDRFSARQFPNYSSELNVNALLLGDSALYLCASSLAQGKAGANVLTFGAGSRLTVL.

The chain couples TRBV12-3 or TRBV12-4 to TRBJ2-1, with 8 nucleotides matching TRBD2. The CDR3 runs to 15 residues. Trimming removed 1 base from V and 6 bases from J; junction bases left unmatched: 5. The CDR3 reads CASSLVGSGANEQFF. CDR3 DNA sequence: TGTGCCAGCAGTTTAGTAGGTAGCGGGGCCAATGAGCAGTTCTTC.